What follows are 27 T cell receptor beta chains derived from one specimen sequenced in a study of cytomegalovirus exposure and HLA in healthy donors. 13 Jbeta primers and 60 Vbeta primers were used for the PCR. Clones were sequenced by immunoSEQ multiplex PCR, and TCRdb holds only the in-frame ones, with some missing. The table includes about 130,000 clones, over 70% detected once. The sequenced sample consisted of PBMCs. These receptors all stem from an older woman in good health and CMV-seropositive.

The table lists this clone with a few counts. CDR3 nucleotides: TGTGCCAGCAGCCCAACAACCCAATCTGGAAACACCATATATTTT. It yields the protein CASSPTTQSGNTIYF. The chain couples TRBV9 to TRBJ1-3; no reliable D call. CDR1 is SGDLS, CDR2 YYNGEE, per germline. The V end lost 4 bases, the J end lost 1 base, and 12 bases lay between the germline ends. The CDR3 spans 15 residues.

In this sample, this clone turned up once. The rearrangement joins TRBV19 to TRBJ1-1; D possibly corresponds to TRBD1 (5 bases). The CDR3 totals 14 residues. Germline V CDR1 and CDR2: LNHDA, SQIVND (reference sequence). V dropped 3 bases and J dropped 1 base, with 9 bases sitting between them. The DNA of the CDR3 is TGTGCCAGTAGTATCGCGACAGCGAACACTGAAGCTTTCTTT. Protein: CASSIATANTEAFF. Together with reference TRBV19 and TRBJ1-1, the CDR3 gives the full variable domain: DGGITQSPKYLFRKEGQNVTLSCEQNLNHDAMYWYRQDPGQGLRLIYYSQIVNDFQKGDIAEGYSVSREKKESFPLTVTSAQKNPTAFYLCASSIATANTEAFFGQGTRLTVV.

In its sample, this clone was seen a few times. Written as DNA, the CDR3 is TGCGCCAGCAGCCAAGGGCCCCAGGTAGACTATGGCTACACCTTC. It is translated as CASSQGPQVDYGYTF. The chain joins TRBV4-1 to TRBJ1-2; D is unresolved. V shed 1 base and J shed 3 bases, with 12 bases lying between them. Germline-derived CDR1 and CDR2 are MGHRA and YSYEKL. The CDR3 runs to 15 residues.

This sequence joins TRBV5-1 and TRBJ2-5, with 14 bases fitting TRBD2. V shed 7 bases and J 5 bases; nucleotides not matched to a gene: 10. Germline V gene data show CDR1 as SGHRS and CDR2 as YFSETQ. There are 16 residues in the CDR3. In nucleotides, the CDR3 is TGCGCCAGCCGTAAAGGGACTAGCGGGGGAGAGGAGACCCAGTACTTC. This gives the protein CASRKGTSGGEETQYF.

The V gene is TRBV5-1, the J gene TRBJ2-7, with 9 bases lining up with TRBD1. Losses at the gene ends were 0 bases for V and 0 bases for J; bases not matched to a gene: 4. This CDR3 is built from 16 residues. Germline values: CDR1 SGHRS, CDR2 YFSETQ. The CDR3 here is CASSLAGTGTSYEQYF. The CDR3 DNA follows: TGCGCCAGCAGCTTGGCCGGGACAGGGACCTCCTACGAGCAGTACTTC.

This chain connects TRBV7-9 to TRBJ2-7; tentative D call: TRBD2 (5 bases). Germline assignment: CDR1 SEHNR and CDR2 FQNEAQ (reference sequence). Trimming took 3 bases from V and 5 from J, leaving 8 bases between them. The CDR3 has 12 amino acids. As DNA, the CDR3 is TGTGCCAGCAGCTTCGCGGGCGACGAGCAGTACTTC. Residues: CASSFAGDEQYF.

The gene calls are TRBV5-1 and TRBJ1-3; 7 bases agree with TRBD1. CDR1 is SGHRS, CDR2 YFSETQ, per germline. The junction had 9 bases not matched to a gene; V was cut back by 1 base and J by 2 bases. The CDR3 is made up of 17 amino acids. CDR3 protein: CASSLLPGTDPGNTIYF. CDR3 nucleotides: TGCGCCAGCAGCTTGTTGCCTGGGACAGATCCTGGAAACACCATATATTTT. Using reference TRBV5-1 and TRBJ1-3 for the parts outside the CDR3, the full variable domain is KAGVTQTPRYLIKTRGQQVTLSCSPISGHRSVSWYQQTPGQGLQFLFEYFSETQRNKGNFPGRFSGRQFSNSRSEMNVSTLELGDSALYLCASSLLPGTDPGNTIYFGEGSWLTVV.

As concerns this clone: Mismatch with germline at one junction end may stem from a read error. This chain connects TRBV2 to TRBJ2-5; 10 nucleotides align to TRBD2. CDR3 length equals 14 residues. Germline assignment: CDR1 SNHLY and CDR2 FYNNEI. CDR3: CASSVRVAGGTQYF. The CDR3 coding sequence is TGTGCCAGTAGTGTGCGGGTAGCGGGGGGGACCCAGTACTTC.

This chain connects TRBV7-9 to TRBJ2-7; TRBD1 aligns across 8 bases. Germline V lookup: CDR1 SEHNR, CDR2 FQNEAQ (reference sequence). The CDR3 has 13 residues. Losses at the gene ends were 6 bases for V and 1 base for J; bases not matched to a gene: 2. CDR3 in DNA: TGTGCCAGCAGTACAGGGGGGTCCTACGAGCAGTACTTC. This sequence encodes CASSTGGSYEQYF.

The chain couples TRBV11-2 to TRBJ2-2, with D possibly TRBD1 on 6 matching bases. The CDR3 is 16 residues long. With 5 bases removed from V and 4 bases from J, the gap between germline ends came to 17 bases. Germline V gives CDR1 SGHAT, CDR2 FQNNGV. The CDR3 DNA follows: TGTGCCAGCAGCGAGGGATCAGGGGAGAGCACCGGGGAGCTGTTTTTT. It codes for CASSEGSGESTGELFF.

This clone turned up a few times. One junction end does not reproduce the germline sequence, and a read error may be involved. This sequence joins TRBV2 and TRBJ2-2; 7 nucleotides agree with TRBD2. Germline V gives CDR1 SNHLY, CDR2 FYNNEI. CDR3 length equals 14 residues. The CDR3 is CASREGRDTGELFF. The CDR3, as DNA: TGTGCCAGCAGAGAAGGGAGGGACACCGGGGAGCTGTTTTTT. The full variable domain, rest sourced from reference TRBV2 and TRBJ2-2, is EPEVTQTPSHQVTQMGQEVILRCVPISNHLYFYWYRQILGQKVEFLVSFYNNEISEKSEIFDDQFSVERPDGSNFTLKIRSTKLEDSAMYFCASREGRDTGELFFGEGSRLTVL.

The chain links TRBV10-3 to TRBJ2-2; TRBD1 matches 9 bases. V shed 8 bases and J 0 bases; nucleotides not matched to a gene: 13. Germline lookup yields CDR1 ENHRY and CDR2 SYGVKD. CDR3 length: 18 residues. In DNA form, the CDR3 reads TGTGCCATCGGTCCCGTCCCGGGACAGGGAACGAACACCGGGGAGCTGTTTTTT. As protein: CAIGPVPGQGTNTGELFF.

The V gene is TRBV10-3, the J gene TRBJ1-2; 7 nucleotides align to TRBD1. CDR3 length: 17 amino acids. The V and J ends lost 0 bases and 2 bases, in that order; junction bases with no gene match: 9. Per germline, CDR1 ENHRY and CDR2 SYGVKD. The CDR3 spells CAISESGRGRINYGYTF. The DNA for the CDR3 is TGTGCCATCAGTGAGTCCGGTAGGGGGCGTATCAACTATGGCTACACCTTC.

As DNA, the CDR3 is TGTGCCAGCAGCTTTATGGTGGACAGTCACTATGGCTACACCTTC. It codes for CASSFMVDSHYGYTF. The genes are TRBV7-9 and TRBJ1-2; a weak D match, TRBD1 (6 bases). V lost 3 bases to trimming and J lost 3 bases, with 14 bases between them. CDR1 SEHNR and CDR2 FQNEAQ come from the germline V gene (reference sequence). CDR3 length: 15 residues. The whole variable domain, filled in from reference TRBV7-9 and TRBJ1-2, reads DTGVSQNPRHKITKRGQNVTFRCDPISEHNRLYWYRQTLGQGPEFLTYFQNEAQLEKSRLLSDRFSAERPKGSFSTLEIQRTEQGDSAMYLCASSFMVDSHYGYTFGSGTRLTVV.

This sequence joins TRBV11-1 and TRBJ2-7; 7 bases align to TRBD2. J lost 6 bases, V lost 7 bases, and 15 bases had no gene match. There are 15 residues in the CDR3. From germline, CDR1 is SGHAT and CDR2 FQDESV (reference sequence). CDR3 protein: CASNFQRDPPSEQYF. CDR3 bases: TGTGCCAGCAACTTTCAGCGGGATCCACCCAGCGAGCAGTACTTC.

The chain has TRBV5-1 and TRBJ1-3, with 9 positions matching TRBD1. J lost 0 bases, V lost 1 base, and 14 bases had no gene match. Germline CDR1 is SGHRS and CDR2 is YFSETQ. The CDR3 extends over 20 amino acids. For the CDR3, the DNA is TGCGCCAGCAGCTTGCCTCGTGAGGGACAGGGAGGGCACTCTGGAAACACCATATATTTT. Encoded protein: CASSLPREGQGGHSGNTIYF.

The V gene is TRBV6-5, the J gene TRBJ2-3, with 9 bases aligning to TRBD1. Germline V gives CDR1 MNHEY, CDR2 SVGAGI. V lost 0 bases to trimming and J lost 2 bases; unmatched junction nucleotides: 3. The CDR3 loop spans 16 amino acids. CDR3 residues: CASSYSIQGATDTQYF. The CDR3 nucleotides read TGTGCCAGCAGTTACTCGATACAGGGGGCCACAGATACGCAGTATTTT.

This sequence joins TRBV19 and TRBJ1-2; no reliable D call. Germline CDR1 and CDR2: LNHDA and SQIVND (reference sequence). This CDR3 spans 11 amino acids. With 9 bases removed from V and 1 base from J, the gap between germline ends came to 6 bases. The DNA for the CDR3 is TGTGCCAGCAGGATTAACTATGGCTACACCTTC. Translated: CASRINYGYTF. The complete variable domain, with remaining parts taken from reference TRBV19 and TRBJ1-2, reads DGGITQSPKYLFRKEGQNVTLSCEQNLNHDAMYWYRQDPGQGLRLIYYSQIVNDFQKGDIAEGYSVSREKKESFPLTVTSAQKNPTAFYLCASRINYGYTFGSGTRLTVV.

This chain joins TRBV5-1 and TRBJ2-7; 7 bases are a match to TRBD1. The V and J ends lost 0 bases and 2 bases, in that order; junction bases with no gene match: 5. Germline values: CDR1 SGHRS, CDR2 YFSETQ. The CDR3 is 15 amino acids. Here the CDR3 DNA reads TGCGCCAGCAGCTTGGTAGGGGGCCTAACCTACGAGCAGTACTTC. Amino acid sequence: CASSLVGGLTYEQYF.

There are a few counts of this clone. V gene TRBV7-6 combines with J gene TRBJ1-2; TRBD1 might be the D (5 bases). V dropped 2 bases and J dropped 6 bases, with 13 bases sitting between them. The germline gives CDR1 SGHVS, CDR2 FNYEAQ. The CDR3 contains 14 residues. CDR3 nucleotides: TGTGCCAGCAGCTTAATGGCGGGGCCTGATGGCTACACCTTC. Encoded protein: CASSLMAGPDGYTF.

V and J are TRBV7-8 and TRBJ1-1, with D unclear. There are 13 residues in the CDR3. V gave up 8 bases and J gave up 5 bases, with 15 bases separating them. Germline V gives CDR1 SGHVS, CDR2 FQNEAQ. Here the CDR3 DNA reads TGTGCCAGCTGGTCGGGTGTGCGGACTGAAGCTTTCTTT. This sequence encodes CASWSGVRTEAFF.

This clone was seen a handful of times. The chain is built from TRBV7-3 and TRBJ1-1, with unresolved D. V lost 3 bases to trimming and J lost 1 base, with 9 bases between them. The CDR3 has 14 amino acids. In germline, CDR1 is SGHTA, CDR2 FQGTGA. As DNA, the CDR3 is TGTGCCAGCAGCTTGGGCCGGTCGAACACTGAAGCTTTCTTT. Translating it yields CASSLGRSNTEAFF. Using reference TRBV7-3 and TRBJ1-1 for the parts outside the CDR3, the full variable domain is GAGVSQTPSNKVTEKGKYVELRCDPISGHTALYWYRQSLGQGPEFLIYFQGTGAADDSGLPNDRFFAVRPEGSVSTLKIQRTERGDSAVYLCASSLGRSNTEAFFGQGTRLTVV.

This chain links TRBV18 with TRBJ2-7; D possibly corresponds to TRBD2 (6 bases). The germline gives CDR1 KGHSH, CDR2 LQKENI. The CDR3 is 14 residues long. V gave up 4 bases and J gave up 4 bases, with 14 bases separating them. CDR3 sequence: CASSRGTEAYEQYF. DNA for the CDR3: TGTGCCAGCTCACGAGGGACTGAAGCTTACGAGCAGTACTTC.

This chain uses TRBV25-1 with TRBJ2-7; D is possibly TRBD1 (6 bases). The CDR3 consists of 13 residues. Germline CDR1 MGHDK, CDR2 SYGVNS. The V and J ends lost 4 bases and 5 bases respectively, with 12 bases between them. CDR3 protein: CASSVPGAHEQYF. CDR3 coding DNA: TGTGCCAGCAGTGTTCCAGGGGCCCACGAGCAGTACTTC.

This clone has only a few counts. The genes are TRBV2 and TRBJ2-1, with 8 bases identical to TRBD1. Germline loops: CDR1 SNHLY, CDR2 FYNNEI. The V and J ends lost 6 bases and 2 bases, in that order; junction bases with no gene match: 9. The CDR3 covers 16 residues. The CDR3 protein is CASRYLTGGAYNEQFF. Written as DNA, the CDR3 is TGTGCCAGCAGGTACCTCACAGGGGGAGCCTACAATGAGCAGTTCTTC.

The V gene is TRBV2, the J gene TRBJ2-1, with 11 bases matching TRBD2. The CDR3 spans 17 residues. Germline loops: CDR1 SNHLY, CDR2 FYNNEI. V lost 4 bases to trimming and J lost 0 bases; unmatched junction nucleotides: 5. The CDR3 sequence: CASSGSGGATSYNEQFF. As DNA, the CDR3 is TGTGCCAGCAGTGGTAGCGGGGGGGCAACCTCCTACAATGAGCAGTTCTTC. The complete variable domain, with remaining parts taken from reference TRBV2 and TRBJ2-1, reads EPEVTQTPSHQVTQMGQEVILRCVPISNHLYFYWYRQILGQKVEFLVSFYNNEISEKSEIFDDQFSVERPDGSNFTLKIRSTKLEDSAMYFCASSGSGGATSYNEQFFGPGTRLTVL.

The genes are TRBV14 and TRBJ2-7; no firm D call. Looked up from germline, CDR1 is SGHDN and CDR2 is FVKESK. V dropped 0 bases and J dropped 4 bases, with 4 bases sitting between them. The CDR3 contains 12 residues. For the CDR3, the DNA is TGTGCCAGCAGCCAAGATCCGTACGAGCAGTACTTC. The encoded protein is CASSQDPYEQYF.